The clone carrying this T cell receptor beta chain was counted a few times. These data come from a study of T cell repertoires in cytomegalovirus infection. This CDR3 contains 15 residues. J lost 3 bases, V lost 3 bases, and 4 bases had no gene match. The germline gives CDR1 ENHRY, CDR2 SYGVKD. TCRdb processed the reads anew with MiXCR; each CDR3 protein has one entry. The sample contains around 320,000 distinct CDR3 sequences, 8% to 10% of which appear only once. This TCR derives from a human donor in good health (CMV status not recorded). Some clones in this sample may be carry-over from other donors' samples. The sequenced sample was PBMCs. This chain connects TRBV10-3 to TRBJ2-3; 9 bases agree with TRBD2. CDR3: CAISDLAGVTDTQYF. The CDR3 DNA reads as TGTGCCATCAGTGACTTAGCGGGGGTGACAGATACGCAGTATTTT.